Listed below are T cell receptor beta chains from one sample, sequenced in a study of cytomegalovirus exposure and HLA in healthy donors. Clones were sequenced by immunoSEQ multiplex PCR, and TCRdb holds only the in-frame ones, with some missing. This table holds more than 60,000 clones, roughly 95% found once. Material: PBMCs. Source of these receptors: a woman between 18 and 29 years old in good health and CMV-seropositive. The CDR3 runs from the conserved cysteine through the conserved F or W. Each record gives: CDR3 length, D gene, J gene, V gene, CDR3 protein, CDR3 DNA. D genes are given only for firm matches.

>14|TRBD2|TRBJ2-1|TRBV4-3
CASSQLAAYNEQFF
TGCGCCAGCAGCCAACTAGCGGCATACAATGAGCAGTTCTTC
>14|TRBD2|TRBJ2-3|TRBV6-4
CASSRSGTEDTQYF
TGTGCCAGCAGCCGTAGCGGGACTGAAGATACGCAGTATTTT
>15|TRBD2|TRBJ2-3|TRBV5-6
CASSLARGGRDTQYF
TGTGCCAGCAGCTTGGCGCGGGGCGGGAGAGATACGCAGTATTTT
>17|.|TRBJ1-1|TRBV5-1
CASSRGTGLNLNTEAFF
TGCGCCAGCAGCCGGGGTACAGGACTAAATTTGAACACTGAAGCTTTCTTT
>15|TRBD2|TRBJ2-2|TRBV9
CASSVGLADTGELFF
TGTGCCAGCAGCGTAGGACTAGCGGACACCGGGGAGCTGTTTTTT
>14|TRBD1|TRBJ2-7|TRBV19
CASTPGQGAYEQYF
TGTGCCAGTACCCCAGGGCAGGGGGCCTACGAGCAGTACTTC
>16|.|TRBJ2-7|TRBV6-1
CASSEGEGTAAYEQYF
TGTGCCAGCAGTGAAGGTGAAGGGACTGCCGCCTACGAGCAGTACTTC
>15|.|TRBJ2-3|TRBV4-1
CASSQAGTHTDTQYF
TGCGCCAGCAGCCAAGCGGGGACTCACACAGATACGCAGTATTTT
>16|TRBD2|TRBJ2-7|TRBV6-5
CASSYSKTSGSREQYF
TGTGCCAGCAGTTACTCGAAGACTAGCGGGAGTCGCGAGCAGTACTTC
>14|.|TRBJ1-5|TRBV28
CATQPAGSNQPQHF
TGTGCCACCCAACCCGCGGGAAGCAATCAGCCCCAGCATTTT
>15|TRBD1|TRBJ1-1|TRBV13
CASSFLGQGIPEAFF
TGTGCCAGCAGCTTCTTAGGACAGGGGATCCCTGAAGCTTTCTTT
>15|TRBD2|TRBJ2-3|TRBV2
CASSRRTSIPDTQYF
TGTGCCAGCAGTCGCCGGACTAGTATACCAGATACGCAGTATTTT
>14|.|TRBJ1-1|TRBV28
CASSTFTGNTEAFF
TGTGCCAGCAGCACCTTTACAGGGAATACTGAAGCTTTCTTT
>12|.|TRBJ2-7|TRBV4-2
CASSQDTYEQYF
TGTGCCAGCAGCCAAGACACCTACGAGCAGTACTTC
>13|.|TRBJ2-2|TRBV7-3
CASSSEGTGELFF
TGTGCCAGCAGCTCGGAGGGGACCGGGGAGCTGTTTTTT
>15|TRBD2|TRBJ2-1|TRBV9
CASSGPGLAGNEQFF
TGTGCCAGCAGCGGACCGGGACTAGCGGGCAATGAGCAGTTCTTC
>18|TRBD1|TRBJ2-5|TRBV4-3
CASSQEGGQGRWEETQYF
TGCGCCAGCAGCCAAGAAGGGGGACAGGGAAGATGGGAAGAGACCCAGTACTTC
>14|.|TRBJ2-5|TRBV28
CATRRARGGETQYF
TGTGCCACCCGACGAGCTAGGGGGGGAGAGACCCAGTACTTC
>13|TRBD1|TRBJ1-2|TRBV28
CASSSDRVYGYTF
TGTGCCAGCAGTTCGGACAGGGTTTATGGCTACACCTTC
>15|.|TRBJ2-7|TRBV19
CASSIVPRDTYEQYF
TGTGCCAGTAGTATAGTTCCCCGAGATACCTACGAGCAGTACTTC
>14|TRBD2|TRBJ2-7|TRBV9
CASSPGLAGVEQYF
TGTGCCAGCAGCCCCGGACTAGCGGGAGTGGAGCAGTACTTC
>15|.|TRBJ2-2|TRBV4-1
CASSQPSRRAGELFF
TGCGCCAGCAGCCAGCCCAGTCGGAGGGCCGGGGAGCTGTTTTTT
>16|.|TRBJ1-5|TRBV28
CASNSHTGFANQPQHF
TGTGCCAGCAATTCCCACACAGGGTTCGCAAATCAGCCCCAGCATTTT
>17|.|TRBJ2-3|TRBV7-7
CASSAATHPSGTDTQYF
TGTGCTAGCAGCGCGGCGACTCACCCTTCGGGCACAGATACGCAGTATTTT
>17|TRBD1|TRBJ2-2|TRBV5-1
CASSSKTTGLVAGELFF
TGCGCCAGCAGCTCAAAAACGACAGGGTTGGTTGCCGGGGAGCTGTTTTTT
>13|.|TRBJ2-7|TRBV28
CASSFGGRGEQYF
TGTGCCAGCAGTTTTGGTGGTCGGGGCGAGCAGTACTTC
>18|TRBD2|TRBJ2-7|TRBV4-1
CASSQGGLAGGGLHEQYF
TGCGCCAGCAGCCAAGGAGGTCTAGCGGGAGGGGGTTTGCACGAGCAGTACTTC